The source of this T cell receptor beta chain is a study of cytotoxic CD8 clonotypes in ibrutinib-treated CLL. The data were produced by immunoSEQ multiplex PCR, yet TCRdb's version contains in-frame clones alone and is incomplete. The data show roughly 70,000 clones, with 90% seen just once and roughly 3% held by the top ten. The material was PBMCs, obtained after 12 months of ibrutinib treatment. The sequence derives from a human donor with chronic lymphocytic leukemia.

CDR3 region: CSVEEVASGETQYF. The CDR3 nucleotides are TGCAGCGTTGAAGAAGTAGCTAGTGGGGAGACCCAGTACTTC. The chain uses TRBV29-1 and TRBJ2-5, with no clear D. Germline assignment: CDR1 SQVTM and CDR2 ANQGSEA. Trimming removed 0 bases at V and 5 bases at J, with 13 bases between. The CDR3 runs to 14 residues.